Listed below are T cell receptor beta chains from one sample, sequenced in a study of identical twins. TCRdb passed the 5' RACE reads through MiXCR, listing each CDR3 protein once. The sample lists 640,000 or so distinct CDR3 sequences, 6% to 6.5% occurring once. What was sequenced was naive T cells sorted from blood. These receptors were obtained from a man aged 18 to 29 in good health. Each CDR3 is given with its conserved first and last residue. A D gene is named only where the DNA matches it firmly. Some rows have no size entry. The others give once, few or many, or a class for an expanded clone.

CASSQDILVGNSGANVLTF,TGCGCCAGCAGCCAAGATATCCTTGTAGGTAACTCTGGGGCCAACGTCCTGACTTTC,TRBJ2-6,.,.,TRBV4-3,19
CSARTRAAEAFF,TGCAGTGCTAGGACCCGGGCCGCTGAAGCTTTCTTT,TRBJ1-1,many,.,TRBV20-1,12
CASRLRPLGADTQYF,TGTGCCAGCAGGTTAAGACCCCTAGGGGCAGATACGCAGTATTTT,TRBJ2-3,many,.,TRBV12-3/TRBV12-4,15
CATRMEGRSGANVLTF,TGTGCCACGCGAATGGAGGGGCGCTCTGGGGCCAACGTCCTGACTTTC,TRBJ2-6,few,.,TRBV10-3,16
CASTPTGGRANEQYF,TGTGCCAGCACCCCGACTGGCGGGAGGGCCAACGAGCAGTACTTC,TRBJ2-7,many,TRBD2,TRBV6-1,15
CASSFRTIAPYGYTF,TGCGCCAGCAGCTTCAGGACAATAGCCCCCTATGGCTACACCTTC,TRBJ1-2,many,.,TRBV4-3,15
CSATQTGETQYF,TGCAGTGCTACGCAGACGGGGGAGACCCAGTACTTC,TRBJ2-5,many,.,TRBV20-1,12
CSAPNKQGAGLARGELFF,TGCAGTGCTCCCAACAAACAGGGGGCGGGACTAGCACGCGGGGAGCTGTTTTTT,TRBJ2-2,few,.,TRBV20-1,18
CSARVLALDEQFF,TGCAGTGCCAGGGTACTAGCGTTAGATGAGCAGTTCTTC,TRBJ2-1,many,TRBD2,TRBV20-1,13
CASIREVAGSTDTQYF,TGTGCCAGCATCCGTGAGGTAGCGGGGAGCACAGATACGCAGTATTTT,TRBJ2-3,many,TRBD2,TRBV4-2,16
CSVSTDYNEQFF,TGCAGCGTTTCAACGGATTACAATGAGCAGTTCTTC,TRBJ2-1,.,.,TRBV29-1,12
CASSYGQGPYSNQPQHF,TGTGCCAGCAGCTACGGACAGGGCCCCTATAGCAATCAGCCCCAGCATTTT,TRBJ1-5,many,TRBD1,TRBV7-2,17
CASSQEPGLAVLEQYF,TGTGCCAGCAGTCAAGAACCGGGACTAGCGGTCCTCGAGCAGTACTTC,TRBJ2-7,many,TRBD2,TRBV27,16
CASSPTAPTYNEQFF,TGCGCCAGCAGCCCGACGGCCCCCACCTACAATGAGCAGTTCTTC,TRBJ2-1,.,.,TRBV5-1,15
CASSLEAGASTGELFF,TGCGCCAGCAGCTTGGAAGCTGGGGCGAGCACCGGGGAGCTGTTTTTT,TRBJ2-2,many,.,TRBV5-1,16
CASSPRQGYRNEQFF,TGTGCCAGCAGTCCCCGACAGGGGTACAGGAATGAGCAGTTCTTC,TRBJ2-1,.,TRBD1,TRBV12-3/TRBV12-4,15
CSVGGTPTDTQYF,TGCAGTGTAGGAGGGACCCCCACAGATACGCAGTATTTT,TRBJ2-3,many,.,TRBV20-1,13
CATSDYGTLEETQYF,TGTGCCACCAGTGATTACGGGACGTTGGAAGAGACCCAGTACTTC,TRBJ2-5,many,.,TRBV24-1,15
CASSLTRQVELGEQYF,TGTGCCAGCAGTTTGACCAGACAGGTTGAGTTAGGCGAGCAGTACTTC,TRBJ2-7,many,.,TRBV2,16
CASRMSSYEQYF,TGTGCCAGCAGAATGAGCTCCTACGAGCAGTACTTC,TRBJ2-7,.,.,TRBV6-6,12
CASSPGTAKNTIYF,TGTGCCAGCTCTCCAGGGACAGCTAAAAACACCATATATTTT,TRBJ1-3,few,TRBD1,TRBV18,14
CSAAEWTDTQYF,TGCAGTGCAGCCGAGTGGACAGATACGCAGTATTTT,TRBJ2-3,many,.,TRBV20-1,12
CASSLLAGGANEQFF,TGTGCCAGCAGCCTACTAGCGGGAGGTGCCAATGAGCAGTTCTTC,TRBJ2-1,few,TRBD2,TRBV7-9,15
CASRGTDKTTLRDTQYF,TGTGCCAGCAGGGGGACAGATAAAACAACTCTTCGGGATACGCAGTATTTT,TRBJ2-3,few,TRBD1,TRBV12-3/TRBV12-4,17
CSVQGLADTDTQYF,TGCAGTGTTCAGGGGCTAGCCGACACAGATACGCAGTATTTT,TRBJ2-3,many,.,TRBV20-1,14
CASSLEDSSYNEQFF,TGTGCCAGCAGCTTGGAGGATAGCTCCTACAATGAGCAGTTCTTC,TRBJ2-1,many,.,TRBV7-3,15
CASSLRVGRYGYTF,TGTGCCAGCAGTTTAAGAGTTGGGCGCTATGGCTACACCTTC,TRBJ1-2,few,.,TRBV12-3/TRBV12-4,14
CASSSYRDREETQYF,TGTGCCAGCAGCTCCTACAGGGACAGGGAGGAGACCCAGTACTTC,TRBJ2-5,few,TRBD1,TRBV11-3,15
CATSYPRGQSGYTF,TGTGCCACCAGCTACCCCAGGGGGCAATCTGGCTACACCTTC,TRBJ1-2,few,TRBD1,TRBV15,14